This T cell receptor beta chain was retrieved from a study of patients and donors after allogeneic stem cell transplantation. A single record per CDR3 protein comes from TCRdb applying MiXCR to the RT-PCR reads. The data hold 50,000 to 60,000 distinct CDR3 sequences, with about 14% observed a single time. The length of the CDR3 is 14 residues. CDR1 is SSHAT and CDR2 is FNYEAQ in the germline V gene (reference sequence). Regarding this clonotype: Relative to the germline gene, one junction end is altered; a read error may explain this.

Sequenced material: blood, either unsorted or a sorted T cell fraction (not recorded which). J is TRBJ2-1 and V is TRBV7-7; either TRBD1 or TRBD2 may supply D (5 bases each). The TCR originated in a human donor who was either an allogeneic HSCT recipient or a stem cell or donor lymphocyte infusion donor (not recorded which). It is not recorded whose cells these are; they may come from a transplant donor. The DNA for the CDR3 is TGTGCTAGCAGCTTAGGCGTTGGGGGTGGGGAGCAGTTCTTC. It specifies CASSLGVGGGEQFF.